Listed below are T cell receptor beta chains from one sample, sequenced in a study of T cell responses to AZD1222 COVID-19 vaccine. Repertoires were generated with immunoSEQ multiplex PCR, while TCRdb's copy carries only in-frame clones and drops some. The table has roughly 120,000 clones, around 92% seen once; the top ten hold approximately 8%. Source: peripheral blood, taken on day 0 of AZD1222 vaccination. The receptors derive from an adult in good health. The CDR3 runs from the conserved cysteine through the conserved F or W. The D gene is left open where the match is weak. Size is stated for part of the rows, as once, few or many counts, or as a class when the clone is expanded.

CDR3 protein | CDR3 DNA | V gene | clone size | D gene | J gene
CASSQARAYGYTF | TGTGCCAGCAGCCAAGCCAGGGCCTATGGCTACACCTTC | TRBV14 | NA | NA | TRBJ1-2
CASSRGLNTEAFF | TGTGCCAGCTCGAGAGGACTGAACACTGAAGCTTTCTTT | TRBV12-3/TRBV12-4 | NA | NA | TRBJ1-1
CASSFRVGDGYTF | TGTGCCAGCAGTTTCAGGGTGGGAGATGGCTACACCTTC | TRBV28 | NA | NA | TRBJ1-2
CASKGAGGMNTEAFF | TGTGCCAGCAAGGGGGCAGGGGGGATGAACACTGAAGCTTTCTTT | TRBV2 | few | TRBD1 | TRBJ1-1
CASSGDSGYGYTF | TGTGCCAGCAGCGGGGACAGTGGATATGGCTACACCTTC | TRBV9 | NA | TRBD1 | TRBJ1-2
CASSLGGMEEGDEQFF | TGTGCCAGCAGCTTAGGTGGGATGGAGGAGGGAGATGAGCAGTTCTTC | TRBV7-9 | NA | NA | TRBJ2-1
CAWSMSTSGEQYF | TGTGCCTGGAGTATGTCGACTAGTGGCGAGCAGTACTTC | TRBV30 | few | NA | TRBJ2-7
CASSIGRLVQETQYF | TGTGCCAGTAGTATCGGAAGACTAGTCCAAGAGACCCAGTACTTC | TRBV19 | NA | NA | TRBJ2-5
CATSSKDRVRTEAFF | TGTGCCACCAGCAGTAAAGACAGGGTTAGAACTGAAGCTTTCTTT | TRBV15 | once | TRBD1 | TRBJ1-1
CASSEVSMNTEAFF | TGTGCCAGCAGTGAGGTGTCCATGAACACTGAAGCTTTCTTT | TRBV2 | NA | NA | TRBJ1-1
CASSLEGFRDSLLNSPLHF | TGTGCCAGCAGCCTCGAGGGGTTCCGGGACAGCTTACTTAATTCACCCCTCCACTTT | TRBV7-9 | once | TRBD1 | TRBJ1-6
CASSRAADYYSPLHF | TGTGCCAGCAGCCGGGCGGCGGACTACTATTCACCCCTCCACTTT | TRBV14 | NA | NA | TRBJ1-6
CASLENKAGGLGEQFF | TGCGCCAGCCTCGAGAACAAAGCGGGGGGGCTGGGTGAGCAGTTCTTC | TRBV5-1 | NA | TRBD2 | TRBJ2-1
CASSALAGTGIGTEAFF | TGTGCCAGCAGCGCCTTAGCCGGGACAGGGATCGGGACTGAAGCTTTCTTT | TRBV7-8 | NA | TRBD1 | TRBJ1-1
CASSPKDSPLHF | TGCGCCAGCAGTCCCAAGGATTCACCCCTCCACTTT | TRBV4-1 | NA | NA | TRBJ1-6
CASSPTPPRALEPSGANVLTF | TGCGCCAGCAGCCCGACCCCGCCGCGGGCTTTGGAACCTTCTGGGGCCAACGTCCTGACTTTC | TRBV5-1 | NA | NA | TRBJ2-6
CASSLSGQGGTYGYTF | TGTGCCAGCAGTTTATCGGGACAGGGGGGGACCTATGGCTACACCTTC | TRBV27 | NA | TRBD1 | TRBJ1-2
CASSSGTDYGYTF | TGCGCCAGCAGCTCCGGGACAGACTATGGCTACACCTTC | TRBV5-1 | NA | TRBD1 | TRBJ1-2
CASSRGAGERGQYF | TGTGCCAGCAGCCGCGGAGCGGGGGAGCGGGGCCAGTACTTC | TRBV5-6 | once | TRBD2 | TRBJ2-5
CASTPGRGEQYF | TGTGCCAGCACCCCCGGGAGGGGCGAGCAGTACTTC | TRBV7-9 | few | TRBD2 | TRBJ2-7
CASSSRTSGSTDTQYF | TGTGCCAGCAGCTCCAGGACTAGCGGTAGCACAGATACGCAGTATTTT | TRBV7-9 | once | TRBD2 | TRBJ2-3
CASSQILAGGNEQFF | TGTGCCAGCAGCCAGATTTTAGCGGGGGGGAATGAGCAGTTCTTC | TRBV3-1/TRBV3-2 | NA | TRBD2 | TRBJ2-1
CASSIGGGTEAFF | TGTGCCAGTAGTATCGGGGGCGGGACTGAAGCTTTCTTT | TRBV19 | NA | NA | TRBJ1-1
CASSESTPDTQYF | TGCGCCAGCAGTGAGTCAACTCCCGATACGCAGTATTTT | TRBV10-2 | NA | NA | TRBJ2-3
CASSPRIGAARSGNTIYF | TGTGCCAGCAGCCCCAGGATCGGGGCAGCTCGCTCTGGAAACACCATATATTTT | TRBV3-1/TRBV3-2 | NA | NA | TRBJ1-3
CAISESSGATGELFF | TGTGCCATCAGTGAGAGTTCAGGGGCCACCGGGGAGCTGTTTTTT | TRBV10-3 | NA | NA | TRBJ2-2
CASFSGMGAYEQYF | TGCGCCAGCTTTAGCGGTATGGGAGCCTACGAGCAGTACTTC | TRBV10-2 | NA | NA | TRBJ2-7
CASSPGQGINYGYTF | TGTGCCAGCAGCCCGGGACAGGGGATAAACTATGGCTACACCTTC | TRBV5-4 | NA | TRBD1 | TRBJ1-2
CASSQKGTYYGYTF | TGCGCCAGCAGCCAAAAAGGGACATACTATGGCTACACCTTC | TRBV4-1 | NA | NA | TRBJ1-2
CAWRPQAQNEQFF | TGTGCCTGGAGGCCTCAAGCCCAAAATGAGCAGTTCTTC | TRBV30 | NA | NA | TRBJ2-1
CASSLQRGNYNEQFF | TGTGCCAGCAGCTTGCAACGGGGAAACTACAATGAGCAGTTCTTC | TRBV5-6 | NA | NA | TRBJ2-1
CASSLGYGNQPQHF | TGTGCCAGCAGTTTAGGGTACGGCAATCAGCCCCAGCATTTT | TRBV27 | NA | NA | TRBJ1-5
CATSGPSYNSPLHF | TGTGCCACCTCAGGGCCGTCCTATAATTCACCCCTCCACTTT | TRBV19 | NA | NA | TRBJ1-6
CASSYSRAANTEAFF | TGTGCCAGCAGTTACTCGAGGGCGGCGAACACTGAAGCTTTCTTT | TRBV6-5 | NA | NA | TRBJ1-1
CASSLSRANQPQHF | TGTGCCAGCAGTTTAAGCAGGGCTAATCAGCCCCAGCATTTT | TRBV28 | NA | NA | TRBJ1-5
CASSFDFVAGRPEAFF | TGTGCCAGCAGCTTCGATTTCGTCGCAGGGAGGCCTGAAGCTTTCTTT | TRBV11-3 | NA | NA | TRBJ1-1
CASSFSFSPLHF | TGTGCCAGCAGCTTTAGTTTTTCACCCCTCCACTTT | TRBV7-9 | NA | NA | TRBJ1-6
CATSEEGVRLHTGELFF | TGTGCCACCAGTGAGGAAGGGGTTAGACTTCACACCGGGGAGCTGTTTTTT | TRBV24-1 | once | NA | TRBJ2-2
CASSHQGQGGYEQYF | TGCGCCAGCAGCCACCAGGGACAGGGAGGCTACGAGCAGTACTTC | TRBV4-1 | NA | TRBD1 | TRBJ2-7
CATSDFHGRF | TGTGCCACCAGTGATTTCCACGGTCGTTTT | TRBV24-1 | NA | NA | TRBJ1-4
CASSLSSYEQYF | TGCGCCAGCAGCTTGTCCAGCTACGAGCAGTACTTC | TRBV5-1 | NA | NA | TRBJ2-7
CATSAGQETQYF | TGTGCCACCAGTGCAGGTCAAGAGACCCAGTACTTC | TRBV24-1 | NA | NA | TRBJ2-5
CAWGGVTEAFF | TGTGCCTGGGGAGGGGTAACTGAAGCTTTCTTT | TRBV30 | NA | NA | TRBJ1-1
CASSAREGSPIYF | TGTGCCAGCAGTGCACGGGAAGGTAGCCCCATATATTTT | TRBV6-4 | NA | NA | TRBJ1-3
CASSKVGGLGYTF | TGTGCCAGCAGCAAAGTTGGGGGACTAGGCTACACCTTC | TRBV21-1 | NA | NA | TRBJ1-2
CASSLSTEAFF | TGTGCCAGCAGTTTAAGCACTGAAGCTTTCTTT | TRBV28 | NA | NA | TRBJ1-1
CASTLSSGGLNEQFF | TGTGCCAGTACCCTATCTAGCGGGGGGCTCAATGAGCAGTTCTTC | TRBV19 | once | TRBD2 | TRBJ2-1
CASSTSGTGGLGLFF | TGTGCCAGCAGTACATCCGGGACAGGGGGCTTAGGACTGTTTTTT | TRBV28 | NA | TRBD1 | TRBJ1-4
CASSLTGNYGYTF | TGTGCCAGCAGTCTCACAGGCAACTATGGCTACACCTTC | TRBV2 | once | NA | TRBJ1-2
CASSPTSPNTGELFF | TGTGCCAGCAGCCCCACCTCACCTAACACCGGGGAGCTGTTTTTT | TRBV7-9 | NA | NA | TRBJ2-2